This TCR beta chain comes out of a study of shared T cell receptors in the human thymus. Sequencing was performed with immunoSEQ multiplex PCR; in TCRdb, only in-frame clones are kept and a portion is missing. The repertoire holds more than 550,000 clones, with 70% to 90% as singletons. The same sample was also studied in work on human thymus T cells. This second study notes: Thymic and blood repertoires seemed to show skewed V and J gene use.

The receptor was isolated from a girl less than two years old with a congenital heart defect. The sequencing sample was made of thymocytes.

In nucleotides, the CDR3 is TGTGCCAGCAGTGGCTCCGGACGGGTATCGGGACAGCCCCAGCATTTT. Translation: CASSGSGRVSGQPQHF. The J gene is TRBJ1-5, the V gene TRBV6-6; no clear D. The CDR3 spans 16 residues. Germline V gene sequence: CDR1 MNHNY, CDR2 SVGAGI (reference sequence). V dropped 5 bases and J dropped 7 bases, with 21 bases sitting between them.